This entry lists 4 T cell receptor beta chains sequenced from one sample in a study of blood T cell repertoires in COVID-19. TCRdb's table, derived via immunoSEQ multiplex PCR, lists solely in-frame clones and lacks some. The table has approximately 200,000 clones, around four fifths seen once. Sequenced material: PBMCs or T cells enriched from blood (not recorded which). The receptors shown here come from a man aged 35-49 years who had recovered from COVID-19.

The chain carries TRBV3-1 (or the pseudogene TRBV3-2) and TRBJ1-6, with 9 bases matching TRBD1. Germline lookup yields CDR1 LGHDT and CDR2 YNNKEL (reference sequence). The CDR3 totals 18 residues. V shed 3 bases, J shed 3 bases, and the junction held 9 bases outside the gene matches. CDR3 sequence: CASSQEVRTGVYNSPLHF. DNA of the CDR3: TGTGCCAGCAGCCAGGAAGTCCGGACAGGGGTCTATAATTCACCCCTCCACTTT.

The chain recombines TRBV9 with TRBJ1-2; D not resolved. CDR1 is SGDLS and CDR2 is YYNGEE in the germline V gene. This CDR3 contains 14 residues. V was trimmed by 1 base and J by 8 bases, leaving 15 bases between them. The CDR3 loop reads CASSVIGEGGGYTF. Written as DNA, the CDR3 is TGTGCCAGCAGCGTAATTGGGGAGGGAGGAGGCTACACCTTC.

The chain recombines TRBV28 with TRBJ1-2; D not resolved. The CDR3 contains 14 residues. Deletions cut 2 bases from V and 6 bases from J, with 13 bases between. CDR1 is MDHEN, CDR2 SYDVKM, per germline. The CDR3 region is CASSLGGNPHGYTF. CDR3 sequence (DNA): TGTGCCAGCAGTTTAGGAGGCAACCCCCATGGCTACACCTTC.

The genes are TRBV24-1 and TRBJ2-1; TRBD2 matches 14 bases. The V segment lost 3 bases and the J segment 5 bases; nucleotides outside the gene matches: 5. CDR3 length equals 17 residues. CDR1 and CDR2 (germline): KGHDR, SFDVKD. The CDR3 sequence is CATSDETSGRADNEQFF. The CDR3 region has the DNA TGTGCCACCAGTGATGAGACTAGCGGGAGGGCAGACAATGAGCAGTTCTTC.